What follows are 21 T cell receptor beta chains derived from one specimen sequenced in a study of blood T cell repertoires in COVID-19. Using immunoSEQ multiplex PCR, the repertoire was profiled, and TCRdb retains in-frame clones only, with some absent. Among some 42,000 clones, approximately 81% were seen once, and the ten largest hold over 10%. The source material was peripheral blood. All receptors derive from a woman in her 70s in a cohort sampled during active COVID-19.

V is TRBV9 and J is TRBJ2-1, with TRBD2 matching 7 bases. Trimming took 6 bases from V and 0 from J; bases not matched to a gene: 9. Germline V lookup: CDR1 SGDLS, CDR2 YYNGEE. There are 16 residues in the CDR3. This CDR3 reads CASTISGQSSYNEQFF. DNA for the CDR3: TGTGCCAGCACGATTAGCGGGCAGAGCTCCTACAATGAGCAGTTCTTC.

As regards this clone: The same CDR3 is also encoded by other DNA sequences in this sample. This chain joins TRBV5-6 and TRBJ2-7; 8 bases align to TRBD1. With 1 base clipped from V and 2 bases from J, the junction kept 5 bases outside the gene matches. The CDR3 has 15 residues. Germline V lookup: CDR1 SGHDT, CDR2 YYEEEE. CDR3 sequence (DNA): TGTGCCAGCAGCTTGTTTGGACAGGGCCCCTACGAGCAGTACTTC. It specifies CASSLFGQGPYEQYF.

The CDR3 nucleotides are TGTGCCAGCAGCCTAATGGGAGATGCTCATGGCTACACCTTC. Translating it yields CASSLMGDAHGYTF. The rearrangement links TRBV6-5 to TRBJ1-2; D remains ambiguous. Looked up from germline, CDR1 is MNHEY and CDR2 is SVGAGI. V was clipped by 6 bases and J by 6 bases, with 17 bases between them. The CDR3 loop spans 14 amino acids.

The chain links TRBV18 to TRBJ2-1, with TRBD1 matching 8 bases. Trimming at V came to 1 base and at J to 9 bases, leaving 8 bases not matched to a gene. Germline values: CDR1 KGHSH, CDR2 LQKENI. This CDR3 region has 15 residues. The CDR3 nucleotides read TGTGCCAGCTCACCACGACAGGGGAGGTTGGGTGAGCAGTTCTTC. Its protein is CASSPRQGRLGEQFF.

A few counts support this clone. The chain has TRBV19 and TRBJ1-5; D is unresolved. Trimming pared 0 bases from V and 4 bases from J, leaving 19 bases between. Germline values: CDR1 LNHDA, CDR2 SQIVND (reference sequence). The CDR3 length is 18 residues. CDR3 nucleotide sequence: TGTGCCAGTAGTATAGACCCACCGGTAGGAGGTCCTAATCAGCCCCAGCATTTT. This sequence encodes CASSIDPPVGGPNQPQHF.

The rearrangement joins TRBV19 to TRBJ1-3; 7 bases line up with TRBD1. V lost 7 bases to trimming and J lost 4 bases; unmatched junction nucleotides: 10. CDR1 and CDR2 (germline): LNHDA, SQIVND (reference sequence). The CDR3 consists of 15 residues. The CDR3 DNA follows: TGTGCCAGTAATTGGGGACAGCTTCACGGAAACACCATATATTTT. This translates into CASNWGQLHGNTIYF.

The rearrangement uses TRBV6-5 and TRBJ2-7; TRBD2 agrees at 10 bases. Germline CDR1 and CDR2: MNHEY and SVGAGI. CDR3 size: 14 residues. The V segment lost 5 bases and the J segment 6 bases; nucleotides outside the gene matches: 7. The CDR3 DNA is TGTGCCAGCAGTCCCGATAGCGGGAGGAGCGAGCAGTACTTC. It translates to CASSPDSGRSEQYF.

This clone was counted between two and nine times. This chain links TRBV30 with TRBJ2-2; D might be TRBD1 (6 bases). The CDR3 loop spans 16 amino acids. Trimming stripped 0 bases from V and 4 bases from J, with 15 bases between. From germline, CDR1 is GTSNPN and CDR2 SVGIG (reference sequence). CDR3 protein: CAWSVIGEGGTGELFF. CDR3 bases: TGTGCCTGGAGTGTAATTGGGGAAGGGGGCACCGGGGAGCTGTTTTTT.

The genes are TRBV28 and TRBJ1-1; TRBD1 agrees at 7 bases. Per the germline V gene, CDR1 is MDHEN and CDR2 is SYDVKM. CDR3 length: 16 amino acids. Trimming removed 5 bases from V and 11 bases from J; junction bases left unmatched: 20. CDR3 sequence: CASSPFFGNKDRSAFF. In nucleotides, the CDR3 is TGTGCCAGCAGTCCTTTTTTCGGGAACAAGGACAGGAGTGCTTTCTTT. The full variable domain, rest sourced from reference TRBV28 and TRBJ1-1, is DVKVTQSSRYLVKRTGEKVFLECVQDMDHENMFWYRQDPGLGLRLIYFSYDVKMKEKGDIPEGYSVSREKKERFSLILESASTNQTSMYLCASSPFFGNKDRSAFFGQGTRLTVV.

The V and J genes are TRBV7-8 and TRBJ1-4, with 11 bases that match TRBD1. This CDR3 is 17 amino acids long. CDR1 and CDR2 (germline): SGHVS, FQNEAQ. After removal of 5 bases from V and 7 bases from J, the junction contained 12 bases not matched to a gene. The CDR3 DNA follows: TGTGCCAGCAGCCCCAACAGGACAGGGGGCTTTTTTGAAAAACTGTTTTTT. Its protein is CASSPNRTGGFFEKLFF.

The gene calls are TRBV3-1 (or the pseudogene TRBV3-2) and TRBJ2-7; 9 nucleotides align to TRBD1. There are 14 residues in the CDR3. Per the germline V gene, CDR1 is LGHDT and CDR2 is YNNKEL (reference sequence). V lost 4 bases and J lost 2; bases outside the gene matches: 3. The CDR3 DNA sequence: TGTGCCAGCAGCCCCCGGGACAGGGCCTACGAGCAGTACTTC. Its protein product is CASSPRDRAYEQYF.

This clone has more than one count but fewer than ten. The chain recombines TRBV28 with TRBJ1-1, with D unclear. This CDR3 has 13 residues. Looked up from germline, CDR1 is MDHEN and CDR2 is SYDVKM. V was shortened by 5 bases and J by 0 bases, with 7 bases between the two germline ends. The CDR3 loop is CASSTYMNTEAFF. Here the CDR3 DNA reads TGTGCCAGCAGTACGTACATGAACACTGAAGCTTTCTTT.

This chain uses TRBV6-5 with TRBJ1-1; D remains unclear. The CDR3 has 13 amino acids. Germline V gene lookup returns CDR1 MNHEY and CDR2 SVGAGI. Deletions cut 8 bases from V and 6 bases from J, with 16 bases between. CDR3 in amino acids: CASLAGLSAEAFF. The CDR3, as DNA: TGTGCCAGCCTTGCGGGCCTGTCGGCTGAAGCTTTCTTT.

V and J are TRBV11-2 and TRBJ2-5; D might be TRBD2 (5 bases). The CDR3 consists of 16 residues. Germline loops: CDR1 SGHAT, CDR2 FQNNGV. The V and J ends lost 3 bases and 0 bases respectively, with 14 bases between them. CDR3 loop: CASSLGPQRYQETQYF. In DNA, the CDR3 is TGTGCCAGCAGCTTGGGTCCGCAGCGGTACCAAGAGACCCAGTACTTC. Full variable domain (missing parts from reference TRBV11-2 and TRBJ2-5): EAGVAQSPRYKIIEKRQSVAFWCNPISGHATLYWYQQILGQGPKLLIQFQNNGVVDDSQLPKDRFSAERLKGVDSTLKIQPAKLEDSAVYLCASSLGPQRYQETQYFGPGTRLLVL.

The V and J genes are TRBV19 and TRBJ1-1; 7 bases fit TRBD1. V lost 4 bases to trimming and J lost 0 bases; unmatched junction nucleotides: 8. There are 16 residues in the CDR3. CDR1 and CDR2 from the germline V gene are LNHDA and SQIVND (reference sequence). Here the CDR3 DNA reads TGTGCCAGTAGTAATTATTGGACAGGAATGAACACTGAAGCTTTCTTT. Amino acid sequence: CASSNYWTGMNTEAFF. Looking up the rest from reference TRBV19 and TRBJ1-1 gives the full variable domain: DGGITQSPKYLFRKEGQNVTLSCEQNLNHDAMYWYRQDPGQGLRLIYYSQIVNDFQKGDIAEGYSVSREKKESFPLTVTSAQKNPTAFYLCASSNYWTGMNTEAFFGQGTRLTVV.

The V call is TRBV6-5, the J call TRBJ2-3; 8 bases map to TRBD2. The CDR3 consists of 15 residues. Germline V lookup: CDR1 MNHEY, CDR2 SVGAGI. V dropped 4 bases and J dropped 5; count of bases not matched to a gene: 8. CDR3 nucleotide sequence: TGTGCCAGCAGTTCCAAAGCGGGAGAGCGAGATACGCAGTATTTT. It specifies CASSSKAGERDTQYF.

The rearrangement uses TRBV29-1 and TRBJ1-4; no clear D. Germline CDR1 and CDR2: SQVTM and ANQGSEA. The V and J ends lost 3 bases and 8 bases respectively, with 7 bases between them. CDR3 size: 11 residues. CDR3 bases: TGCAGCGTTGAGAGAGGCGAAAAACTGTTTTTT. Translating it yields CSVERGEKLFF.

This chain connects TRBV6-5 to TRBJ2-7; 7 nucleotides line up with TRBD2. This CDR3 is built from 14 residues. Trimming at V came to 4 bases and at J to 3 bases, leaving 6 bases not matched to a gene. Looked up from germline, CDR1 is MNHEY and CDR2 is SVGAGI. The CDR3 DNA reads TGTGCCAGCAGTTTACTAGCGCCCATCTACGAGCAGTACTTC. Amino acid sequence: CASSLLAPIYEQYF.

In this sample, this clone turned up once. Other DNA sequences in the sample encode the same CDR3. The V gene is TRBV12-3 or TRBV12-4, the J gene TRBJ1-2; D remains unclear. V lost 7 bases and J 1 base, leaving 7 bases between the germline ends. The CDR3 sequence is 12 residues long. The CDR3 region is CASTRGNYGYTF. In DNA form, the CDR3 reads TGTGCCAGCACCCGGGGTAACTATGGCTACACCTTC.

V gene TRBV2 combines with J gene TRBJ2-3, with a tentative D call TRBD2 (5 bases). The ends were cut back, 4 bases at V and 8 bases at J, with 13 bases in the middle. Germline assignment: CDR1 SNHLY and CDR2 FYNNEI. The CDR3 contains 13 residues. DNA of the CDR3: TGTGCCAGCAGTGTATCGGGGTACGGTACGCAGTATTTT. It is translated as CASSVSGYGTQYF.

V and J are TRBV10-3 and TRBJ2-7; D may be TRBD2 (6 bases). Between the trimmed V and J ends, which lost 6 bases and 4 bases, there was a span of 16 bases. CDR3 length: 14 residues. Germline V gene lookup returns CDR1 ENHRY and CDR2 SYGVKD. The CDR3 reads CAIRDYGALYEQYF. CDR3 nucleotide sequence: TGTGCCATCAGGGACTACGGGGCTCTTTACGAGCAGTACTTC.